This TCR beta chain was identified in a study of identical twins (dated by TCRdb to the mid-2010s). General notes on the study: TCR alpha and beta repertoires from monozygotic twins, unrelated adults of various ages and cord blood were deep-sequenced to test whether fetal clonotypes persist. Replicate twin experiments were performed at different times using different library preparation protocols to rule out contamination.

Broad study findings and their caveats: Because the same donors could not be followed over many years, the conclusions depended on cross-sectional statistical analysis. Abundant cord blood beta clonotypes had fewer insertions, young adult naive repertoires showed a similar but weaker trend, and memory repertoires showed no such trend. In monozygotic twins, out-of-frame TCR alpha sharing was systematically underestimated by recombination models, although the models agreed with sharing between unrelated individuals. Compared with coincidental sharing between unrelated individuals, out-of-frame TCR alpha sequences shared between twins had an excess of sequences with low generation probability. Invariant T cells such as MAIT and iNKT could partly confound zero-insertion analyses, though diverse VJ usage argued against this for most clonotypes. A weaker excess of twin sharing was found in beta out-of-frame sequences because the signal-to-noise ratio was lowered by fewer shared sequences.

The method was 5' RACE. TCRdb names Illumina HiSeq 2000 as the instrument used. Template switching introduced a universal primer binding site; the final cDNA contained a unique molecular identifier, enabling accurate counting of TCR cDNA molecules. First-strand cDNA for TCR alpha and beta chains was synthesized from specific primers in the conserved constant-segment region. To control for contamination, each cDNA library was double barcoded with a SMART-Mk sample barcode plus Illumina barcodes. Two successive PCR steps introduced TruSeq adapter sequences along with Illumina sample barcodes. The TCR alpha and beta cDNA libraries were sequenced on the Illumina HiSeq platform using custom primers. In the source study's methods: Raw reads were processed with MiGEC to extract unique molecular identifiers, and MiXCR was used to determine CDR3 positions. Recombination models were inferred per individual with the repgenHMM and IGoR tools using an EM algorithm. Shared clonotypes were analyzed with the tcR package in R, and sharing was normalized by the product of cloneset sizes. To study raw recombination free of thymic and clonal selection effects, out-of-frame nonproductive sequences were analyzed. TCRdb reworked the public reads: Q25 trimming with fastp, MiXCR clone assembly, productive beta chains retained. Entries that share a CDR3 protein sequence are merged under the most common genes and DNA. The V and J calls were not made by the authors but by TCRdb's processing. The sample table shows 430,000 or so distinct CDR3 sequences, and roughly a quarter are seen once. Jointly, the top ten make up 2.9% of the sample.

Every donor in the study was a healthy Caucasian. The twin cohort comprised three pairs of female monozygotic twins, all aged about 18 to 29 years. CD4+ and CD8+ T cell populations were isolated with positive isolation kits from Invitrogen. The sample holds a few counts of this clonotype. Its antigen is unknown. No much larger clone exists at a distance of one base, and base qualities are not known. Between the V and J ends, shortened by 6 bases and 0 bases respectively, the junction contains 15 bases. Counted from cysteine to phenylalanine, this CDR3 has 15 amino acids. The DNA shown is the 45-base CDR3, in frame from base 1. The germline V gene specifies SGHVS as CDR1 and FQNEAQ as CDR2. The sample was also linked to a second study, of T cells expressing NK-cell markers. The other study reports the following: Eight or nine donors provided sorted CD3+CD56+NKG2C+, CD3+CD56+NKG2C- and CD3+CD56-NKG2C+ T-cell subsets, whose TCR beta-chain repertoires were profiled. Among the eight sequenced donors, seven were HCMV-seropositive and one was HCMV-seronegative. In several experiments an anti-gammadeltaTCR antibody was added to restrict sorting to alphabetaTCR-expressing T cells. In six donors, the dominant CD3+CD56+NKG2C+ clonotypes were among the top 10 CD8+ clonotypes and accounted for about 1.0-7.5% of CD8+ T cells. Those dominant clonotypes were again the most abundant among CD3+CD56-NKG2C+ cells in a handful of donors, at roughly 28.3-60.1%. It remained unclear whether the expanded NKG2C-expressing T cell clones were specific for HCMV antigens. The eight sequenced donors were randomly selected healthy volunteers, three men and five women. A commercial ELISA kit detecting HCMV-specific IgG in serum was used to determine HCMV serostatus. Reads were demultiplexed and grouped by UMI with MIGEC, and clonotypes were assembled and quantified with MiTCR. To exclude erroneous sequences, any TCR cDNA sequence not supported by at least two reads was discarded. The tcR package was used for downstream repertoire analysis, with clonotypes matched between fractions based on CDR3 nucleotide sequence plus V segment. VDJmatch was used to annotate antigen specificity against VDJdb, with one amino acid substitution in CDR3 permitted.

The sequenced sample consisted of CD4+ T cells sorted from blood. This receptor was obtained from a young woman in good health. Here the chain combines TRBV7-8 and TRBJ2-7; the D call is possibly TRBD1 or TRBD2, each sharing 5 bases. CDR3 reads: CASRRTGPFSYEQYF. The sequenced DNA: TGTGCCAGCAGACGCACGGGGCCCTTCTCCTACGAGCAGTACTTC. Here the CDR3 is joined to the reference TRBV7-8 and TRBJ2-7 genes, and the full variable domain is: GAGVSQSPRYKVAKRGQDVALRCDPISGHVSLFWYQQALGQGPEFLTYFQNEAQLDKSGLPSDRFFAERPEGSVSTLKIQRTQQEDSAVYLCASRRTGPFSYEQYFGPGTRLTVT.